This T cell receptor beta chain was recovered during a study of blood T cell repertoires in COVID-19 (dated by TCRdb to about 2020). About the investigation overall: The collaborator samples originated in the United States, Italy and Spain and spanned the acute and convalescent phases of COVID-19. The prospective study material was composed of cDNA or gDNA derived from T cells, B-cell-depleted T cells, or PBMCs. Subjects who had been exposed to COVID-19, were actively infected with it, or had recovered from it provided the deeply sampled blood TCRbeta repertoires that made up the dataset. The repertoires were released in a freely available public database meant as a resource for research on the immune response to SARS-CoV-2. The samples were drawn from the first 160 participants of the ongoing ImmuneRACE study and from 950 to 1,500 subjects provided by 6 global collaborators. The sample metadata nearly always contained a de-identified subject ID, COVID-19 status, age in years and sex. HLA class I and class II types, where available, came from metadata supplied by the sample provider rather than from assay-based typing. Broad study findings and their caveats: Clinical and demographic metadata were provided uncurated, with the amount varying by source and participant.

Whole blood was collected in K2EDTA tubes by collaborating institutions according to the institutions' own protocols. For TCRbeta analysis, collaborators shipped samples in one of three forms: frozen whole blood, isolated PBMCs, or DNA extracted from either of those sample types. Trimming costs V 4 bases and J 5 bases, and their ends lie 12 bases apart. The CDR3, from cysteine to phenylalanine, totals 14 residues. Only the CDR3 region is kept as DNA, spanning 42 bases read in frame from base 1. CDR1 is given as GTSNPN and CDR2 as SVGIG, both from the germline V gene (reference sequence). The immunoSEQ Assay, a bias-controlled multiplex PCR, was used to amplify TCRbeta CDR3 regions from genomic DNA. Per the authors' processing: Nucleated cell counts per sample were estimated from amplification of reference gene primers within the assay. To quantify the absolute abundance of each unique TCRbeta CDR3 rearrangement, sequence reads were collapsed and filtered. For each sample, productive Simpson clonality was calculated as the square root of Simpson's diversity index across productive rearrangements. TCRdb obtained this table from immuneACCESS and retained in-frame rearrangements with V and J assigned. These tables miss some clones; where compared with another copy, unresolved V genes account for less than half of the shortfall, and the remainder is unexplained. The V and J calls and clone size are taken from that table; D and trimming were inferred from the DNA. The sample table lists about 47,000 clones, about 80% of them with a count of one. The top ten constitute about 7% of the sample.

With respect to this clone: It has no known antigen specificity. Within one base of it there is no much larger clone, and no base qualities were kept.

Sequencing used peripheral blood. The clonotype comes from a man in his 70s with active COVID-19. Rearrangement joined TRBV30 to TRBJ1-6, with the D gene not confidently named. The CDR3 loop reads CAWNWFSDNSPLHF. The DNA sequence is as follows: TGTGCCTGGAATTGGTTTAGCGATAATTCACCCCTCCACTTT.